The 29 T cell receptor beta chains below all came from one sample that was sequenced in a study of CD8 T cells in Susac syndrome. RNA was extracted with the RNeasy kit, and a quantity of roughly 0.5 to 1 ug was reverse transcribed using random hexamers. TCRdb re-called the immunoSEQ multiplex PCR reads with MiXCR, one entry per CDR3 protein. The data show some 200,000 distinct CDR3 sequences, around 95% seen once. Sequencing was performed on CD4+ T cells from PBMCs. The receptor set was obtained from a human donor with Susac syndrome.

The V gene is TRBV7-9, the J gene TRBJ2-3; D perhaps matches TRBD2 (6 bases). Trimming pared 5 bases from V and 0 bases from J, leaving 15 bases between. CDR3 size: 16 residues. Germline CDR1 is SEHNR and CDR2 is FQNEAQ (reference sequence). The CDR3 loop reads CASSPVGSGSTDTQYF. The CDR3 DNA reads TGTGCCAGCAGCCCCGTCGGTAGCGGAAGCACAGATACGCAGTATTTT. The variable domain in full, completed from reference TRBV7-9 and TRBJ2-3, reads DTGVSQNPRHKITKRGQNVTFRCDPISEHNRLYWYRQTLGQGPEFLTYFQNEAQLEKSRLLSDRFSAERPKGSFSTLEIQRTEQGDSAMYLCASSPVGSGSTDTQYFGPGTRLTVL.

V and J are TRBV6-2 or TRBV6-3 and TRBJ2-4; D is tentatively TRBD1 or TRBD2 (5 bases each). V shed 7 bases and J shed 0 bases, with 13 bases lying between them. Germline V gene lookup returns CDR1 MNHEY and CDR2 SVGEGT. This CDR3 comprises 15 residues. The CDR3 region is CASTGTGLAKNIQYF. DNA for the CDR3: TGTGCCAGCACCGGGACCGGGTTAGCCAAAAACATTCAGTACTTC.

This sequence joins TRBV19 and TRBJ2-5; 11 bases align to TRBD2. The ends lost 5 bases at V and 2 bases at J; junction bases unmatched: 7. CDR1 is LNHDA, CDR2 SQIVND, per germline (reference sequence). There are 16 residues in the CDR3. CDR3 sequence: CASSLGLAGWQETQYF. The CDR3 DNA follows: TGTGCCAGTAGTCTCGGACTAGCGGGTTGGCAAGAGACCCAGTACTTC.

The chain couples TRBV7-2 to TRBJ2-7; D remains unclear. This CDR3 is 14 amino acids long. Trimming pared 0 bases from V and 2 bases from J, leaving 8 bases between. Per germline, CDR1 SGHTA and CDR2 FQGNSA. CDR3 region: CASSLAPRTYEQYF. The DNA for the CDR3 is TGTGCCAGCAGCTTAGCGCCCCGAACCTACGAGCAGTACTTC.

V is TRBV4-2 and J is TRBJ2-7; 12 positions agree with TRBD2. V trimming: 0 bases; J trimming: 4 bases; junction bases outside the gene matches: 7. The CDR3 extends over 17 amino acids. Germline V gene lookup returns CDR1 LGHNA and CDR2 YNFKEQ. Written as DNA, the CDR3 is TGTGCCAGCAGCCAAGATCTACTAGCGGGGGGTCAATACGAGCAGTACTTC. Translating gives CASSQDLLAGGQYEQYF.

The rearrangement links TRBV3-1 to TRBJ2-5; the D is unclear. CDR1 is LGHDT, CDR2 YNNKEL, per germline (reference sequence). The V end lost 1 base, the J end lost 5 bases, and 14 bases lay between the germline ends. The CDR3 runs to 15 residues. The CDR3 DNA reads TGTGCCAGCAGCCAAGTTGACTCGAGGTCCGAGACCCAGTACTTC. Translating gives CASSQVDSRSETQYF.

V usage is TRBV20-1 and J usage is TRBJ2-7; D call uncertain. Looked up from germline, CDR1 is DFQATT and CDR2 is SNEGSKA (reference sequence). The CDR3 has 15 amino acids. Trimming stripped 1 base from V and 6 bases from J, with 19 bases between. The CDR3 bases are TGCAGTGCTAGAGGATCCCTCTGGGCTCTACGCGAGCAGTACTTC. Protein product: CSARGSLWALREQYF.

The J gene is TRBJ2-2, the V gene TRBV3-1; D gene unclear. The CDR3 sequence is 14 residues long. Trimming stripped 1 base from V and 3 bases from J, with 6 bases between. Germline V gene lookup returns CDR1 LGHDT and CDR2 YNNKEL (reference sequence). The CDR3 reads CASSQVGHTGELFF. CDR3 DNA sequence: TGTGCCAGCAGCCAAGTGGGTCACACCGGGGAGCTGTTTTTT. Full variable domain (remainder filled in from reference TRBV3-1 and TRBJ2-2): DTAVSQTPKYLVTQMGNDKSIKCEQNLGHDTMYWYKQDSKKFLKIMFSYNNKELIINETVPNRFSPKSPDKAHLNLHINSLELGDSAVYFCASSQVGHTGELFFGEGSRLTVL.

This clonotype was counted once. V usage is TRBV9 and J usage is TRBJ1-4, with TRBD1 matching 7 bases. After removal of 5 bases from V and 2 bases from J, the junction contained 3 bases not matched to a gene. CDR1 SGDLS and CDR2 YYNGEE come from the germline V gene. This CDR3 region has 14 residues. CDR3 in DNA: TGTGCCAGCAGTTACAGGGGCACTAATGAAAAACTGTTTTTT. It specifies CASSYRGTNEKLFF.

This chain connects TRBV6-2 or TRBV6-3 to TRBJ2-3; a weak D match, TRBD1 (5 bases). Per the germline V gene, CDR1 is MNHEY and CDR2 is SVGEGT. The CDR3 covers 14 residues. V was cut by 6 bases and J by 2 bases, with 12 bases left in between. The CDR3 DNA reads as TGTGCCAGCAGGCAGGGTTCAACCACAGATACGCAGTATTTT. Its protein is CASRQGSTTDTQYF.

This chain joins TRBV3-1 and TRBJ2-7, with D perhaps matching TRBD2 (5 bases). The CDR3 runs 13 residues. The V end was cut by 4 bases, the J end by 2 bases, with 9 bases between. Germline loops: CDR1 LGHDT, CDR2 YNNKEL (reference sequence). The DNA of the CDR3 is TGTGCCAGCAGCCGAGCGGAAGCCTACGAGCAGTACTTC. The encoded protein is CASSRAEAYEQYF.

The chain has TRBV5-4 and TRBJ2-5; tentatively, D is TRBD2 (5 bases). The CDR3 runs to 15 residues. Trimming cost V 0 bases and J 4 bases, with 13 bases left between them. In germline, CDR1 is SGHNT, CDR2 YYREEE (reference sequence). CDR3 loop: CASSLATNGGETQYF. The CDR3 DNA reads TGTGCCAGCAGCTTGGCGACTAACGGAGGAGAGACCCAGTACTTC.

The V gene is TRBV5-8, the J gene TRBJ1-6; 8 nucleotides line up with TRBD1. Per the germline V gene, CDR1 is SGHTS and CDR2 is YDEGEE. The junction had 3 bases not matched to a gene; V was cut back by 1 base and J by 18 bases. The CDR3 is 11 residues long. The CDR3 coding sequence is TGTGCCAGCAGCTTGCGGGACAGGAGCCACTTT. Its protein is CASSLRDRSHF.

The CDR3 loop reads CASSQAVGQGLRNTIYF. The DNA of the CDR3 is TGCGCCAGCAGCCAAGCCGTGGGACAGGGGTTGAGAAACACCATATATTTT. The V and J genes are TRBV4-1 and TRBJ1-3; 10 positions agree with TRBD1. In germline, CDR1 is MGHRA, CDR2 YSYEKL. The CDR3 spans 17 residues. V shed 1 base, J shed 5 bases, and the junction held 8 bases outside the gene matches.

The genes are TRBV19 and TRBJ1-1, with 9 bases fitting TRBD1. The V and J ends lost 6 bases and 7 bases, in that order; junction bases with no gene match: 6. This CDR3 has 13 amino acids. Germline CDR1 reads LNHDA; CDR2 reads SQIVND (reference sequence). The CDR3 loop is CASREPGQGEAFF. For the CDR3, the DNA is TGTGCCAGTAGAGAACCGGGACAGGGTGAAGCTTTCTTT.

V and J are TRBV7-8 and TRBJ2-1; 8 nucleotides line up with TRBD2. CDR3 size: 18 residues. V lost 1 base to trimming and J lost 0 bases; unmatched junction nucleotides: 8. Germline assignment: CDR1 SGHVS and CDR2 FQNEAQ. The CDR3 DNA reads as TGTGCCAGCAGCTTAGGGGTAGCGGGGCTGAGCTCCTACAATGAGCAGTTCTTC. Translation: CASSLGVAGLSSYNEQFF.

V is TRBV2 and J is TRBJ2-7, with D tentatively TRBD1 (6 bases). V was shortened by 7 bases and J by 12 bases, with 19 bases between the two germline ends. The germline V gene has CDR1 SNHLY and CDR2 FYNNEI. The CDR3 covers 12 residues. CDR3: CASIREQGVMYF. The CDR3 DNA sequence: TGTGCCAGCATCCGGGAACAGGGCGTCATGTACTTC. Full variable domain (outside the CDR3, taken from reference TRBV2 and TRBJ2-7): EPEVTQTPSHQVTQMGQEVILRCVPISNHLYFYWYRQILGQKVEFLVSFYNNEISEKSEIFDDQFSVERPDGSNFTLKIRSTKLEDSAMYFCASIREQGVMYFGPGTRLTVT.

The chain employs TRBV20-1 and TRBJ2-3, with 10 positions matching TRBD1. The V and J ends lost 6 bases and 2 bases, in that order; junction bases with no gene match: 11. Germline V gene data show CDR1 as DFQATT and CDR2 as SNEGSKA (reference sequence). This CDR3 spans 16 amino acids. The CDR3 DNA sequence: TGCAGTGCAGGGGACAGGGGCGGGGGGTTCACAGATACGCAGTATTTT. Protein: CSAGDRGGGFTDTQYF.

The rearrangement joins TRBV12-3 or TRBV12-4 to TRBJ2-7, with D uncertain. The CDR3 has 14 residues. V was trimmed by 1 base and J by 6 bases, leaving 13 bases between them. CDR3: CASSLVRPAAEQYF. The CDR3 nucleotides are TGTGCCAGCAGTTTAGTCAGGCCAGCAGCCGAGCAGTACTTC.

J is TRBJ1-1 and V is TRBV20-1, with a possible D match to TRBD1 (6 bases). The CDR3 has 16 residues. Germline lookup yields CDR1 DFQATT and CDR2 SNEGSKA (reference sequence). V lost 1 base, J lost 4 bases, and 19 bases lay in between. DNA for the CDR3: TGCAGTGCTAGAGGGGCTAGCGGGGGCTACGGCACTGAAGCTTTCTTT. Its protein product is CSARGASGGYGTEAFF.

V is TRBV3-1 and J is TRBJ2-7; 9 nucleotides agree with TRBD1. The CDR3 is 11 residues long. Germline trimming cut 6 bases from V and 10 bases from J; bases unmatched to any gene: 4. Germline values: CDR1 LGHDT, CDR2 YNNKEL (reference sequence). The CDR3 DNA sequence: TGTGCCAGCAGGGACAGGGGTGACCAGTACTTC. It specifies CASRDRGDQYF.

The rearrangement joins TRBV3-1 to TRBJ2-1; 9 nucleotides align to TRBD2. Germline trimming cut 4 bases from V and 8 bases from J; bases unmatched to any gene: 12. The CDR3 totals 16 residues. Germline CDR1 reads LGHDT; CDR2 reads YNNKEL (reference sequence). CDR3 amino acids: CASSPPLGGGAHEQFF. The CDR3 DNA reads TGTGCCAGCAGCCCTCCCCTCGGCGGGGGGGCACATGAGCAGTTCTTC.

The chain is built from TRBV29-1 and TRBJ1-2; D gene ambiguous. The CDR3 extends over 11 amino acids. Germline CDR1 is SQVTM and CDR2 is ANQGSEA. The CDR3 DNA reads as TGCGGAACAGACCTCAACTATGGCTACACCTTC. Its protein product is CGTDLNYGYTF.

The rearrangement uses TRBV30 and TRBJ2-3; D possibly matches TRBD1 or TRBD2 (6 bases each). Germline V CDR1 and CDR2: GTSNPN, SVGIG (reference sequence). The CDR3 sequence is 15 residues long. Trimming removed 0 bases at V and 0 bases at J, with 10 bases between. CDR3 sequence (DNA): TGTGCCTGGAGTGTACGGGGGCCAAGCACAGATACGCAGTATTTT. Its protein product is CAWSVRGPSTDTQYF.

The V gene is TRBV3-1, the J gene TRBJ2-3; TRBD1 matches 7 bases. V gave up 4 bases and J gave up 4 bases; unmatched junction bases: 5. Germline assignment: CDR1 LGHDT and CDR2 YNNKEL (reference sequence). The length of the CDR3 is 14 residues. The CDR3, as DNA: TGTGCCAGCAGCCCTTTGGGACAGCCAGATACGCAGTATTTT. Amino acid sequence: CASSPLGQPDTQYF.

This clonotype showed up just a few times. This chain links TRBV7-2 with TRBJ1-2; D not resolved. With 5 bases removed from V and 1 base from J, the gap between germline ends came to 8 bases. The CDR3 sequence is 13 residues long. Germline CDR1 reads SGHTA; CDR2 reads FQGNSA. This CDR3 reads CASSPTLNYGYTF. The CDR3 DNA reads TGTGCCAGCAGCCCGACCCTTAACTATGGCTACACCTTC.

This clonotype was found a few times. This sequence joins TRBV5-4 and TRBJ2-3; D remains unclear. This CDR3 spans 11 amino acids. With 3 bases removed from V and 5 bases from J, the gap between germline ends came to 4 bases. Germline-derived CDR1 and CDR2 are SGHNT and YYREEE (reference sequence). The CDR3 DNA follows: TGTGCCAGCAGCTGGGGAGATACGCAGTATTTT. The encoded protein is CASSWGDTQYF.

J is TRBJ1-2 and V is TRBV27; the D is unclear. The CDR3 runs to 15 residues. Germline V gives CDR1 MNHEY, CDR2 SMNVEV (reference sequence). The V end was cut by 2 bases, the J end by 5 bases, with 15 bases between. In nucleotides, the CDR3 is TGTGCCAGCAGTTTAGGGGAGCCGCGGATTTATGGCTACACCTTC. It is translated as CASSLGEPRIYGYTF.

The CDR3 nucleotides are TGTGCCTTTACGACTAGCGGGGTTGGGGTTACGCAGTATTTT. Translating gives CAFTTSGVGVTQYF. The chain is built from TRBV30 and TRBJ2-3; 11 nucleotides match TRBD2. The CDR3 spans 14 residues. The V and J ends lost 7 bases and 8 bases, in that order; junction bases with no gene match: 11. CDR1 is GTSNPN and CDR2 is SVGIG in the germline V gene (reference sequence).